The entry that follows covers one T cell receptor beta chain sequence. Its antigen is not known. A multiplex PCR was run with 60 Vbeta primers and 13 Jbeta primers. Assay: immunoSEQ multiplex PCR; the TCRdb copy retains only in-frame clones and omits some. Here the sample spans about 160,000 clones, about 81% being singletons. These data originate in a study of cytomegalovirus exposure and HLA in healthy donors. The overall study: Within the Caucasian-associated ancestry cluster were approximately 77% of the approximately 400 genotyped donors.

This CDR3 spans 13 amino acids. From germline, CDR1 is MNHEY and CDR2 SMNVEV (reference sequence). The ends were cut back, 4 bases at V and 0 bases at J, with 7 bases in the middle. General observations from the study: Later analysis identified a missense DCLRE1C variant that was linked to TCR beta V- and J-gene trimming. CMV antigen specificity was confirmed in vitro for a few CMV-associated chains. Of the V segments, some could not be distinguished, including TRBV6-2 and TRBV6-3, and were excluded.

The V gene is TRBV27, the J gene TRBJ2-7; possibly TRBD1 for D (5 bases). The receptor was derived from a girl aged 10 to 17 in good health and CMV-seropositive. What was sequenced was PBMCs. The CDR3 is CASSWGSSYEQYF. The CDR3 DNA is TGTGCCAGCAGTTGGGGCAGCTCCTACGAGCAGTACTTC.